One sample yielded the 7 T cell receptor beta chains listed below, sequenced in a study of somatic mutations in cytotoxic T cells in rheumatoid arthritis. This table comes from immunoSEQ multiplex PCR, and its TCRdb copy is limited to in-frame clones, with some not included. The sample has about 20,000 clones; approximately 69% are singletons. The specimen was CD8+ T cells sorted from blood. The receptors shown here come from a man aged 55 to 70 in good health.

The genes are TRBV19 and TRBJ2-3; D uncertain. Germline V gene data show CDR1 as LNHDA and CDR2 as SQIVND (reference sequence). Trimming took 1 base from V and 4 from J, leaving 3 bases between them. The CDR3 runs to 12 residues. The CDR3 DNA reads TGTGCCAGTAGTATAGCGGCAGATACGCAGTATTTT. Translated: CASSIAADTQYF.

The chain employs TRBV14 and TRBJ2-7; D is unresolved. V was trimmed by 1 base and J by 2 bases, leaving 6 bases between them. Germline V lookup: CDR1 SGHDN, CDR2 FVKESK. There are 13 residues in the CDR3. CDR3 DNA: TGTGCCAGCAGCCAAGGCAGAACCTACGAGCAGTACTTC. It encodes CASSQGRTYEQYF.

The chain has TRBV18 and TRBJ1-1; 9 bases align to TRBD1. Per germline, CDR1 KGHSH and CDR2 LQKENI. After removal of 5 bases from V and 4 bases from J, the junction contained 11 bases not matched to a gene. The CDR3 sequence is 16 residues long. This chain's CDR3 is CASSDRGWAFGTEAFF. CDR3 sequence (DNA): TGTGCCAGCTCAGACAGGGGGTGGGCCTTCGGCACTGAAGCTTTCTTT.

The chain employs TRBV6-5 and TRBJ2-3; 7 bases are shared with TRBD1. With V trimmed by 2 bases and J by 6 bases, 2 bases remained unmatched. Germline V CDR1 and CDR2: MNHEY, SVGAGI. The CDR3 loop spans 13 amino acids. The CDR3 region is CASSYTGADTQYF. Here the CDR3 DNA reads TGTGCCAGCAGTTACACAGGGGCGGATACGCAGTATTTT.

V and J are TRBV27 and TRBJ2-7, with TRBD2 identical over 13 bases. V was pared by 2 bases and J by 2 bases, with 6 bases of the junction left unmatched. Per the germline V gene, CDR1 is MNHEY and CDR2 is SMNVEV (reference sequence). This CDR3 has 17 residues. CDR3 sequence (DNA): TGTGCCAGCAGTTTAGCCGGACTAGCGGGAGACCCCTACGAGCAGTACTTC. This gives the protein CASSLAGLAGDPYEQYF.

This clone was picked up one time. The V and J genes are TRBV15 and TRBJ2-1, with TRBD1 matching 7 bases. With 5 bases clipped from V and 3 bases from J, the junction kept 7 bases outside the gene matches. The CDR3 totals 15 residues. CDR1 and CDR2 from the germline V gene are LNHNV and YYDKDF (reference sequence). The CDR3 sequence: CATSVRDRLYNEQFF. The CDR3 DNA reads TGTGCCACCAGCGTCCGGGACAGACTCTACAATGAGCAGTTCTTC.

About this clone itself: This same CDR3 is encoded by further DNA sequences in the sample. This chain uses TRBV29-1 with TRBJ2-1; the match to TRBD1 covers 10 bases. This CDR3 region has 13 residues. After removal of 5 bases from V and 3 bases from J, the junction contained 1 base not matched to a gene. CDR1 SQVTM and CDR2 ANQGSEA come from the germline V gene. CDR3 DNA: TGCAGCGTTCGGACAGGGGGCTACAATGAGCAGTTCTTC. It specifies CSVRTGGYNEQFF.